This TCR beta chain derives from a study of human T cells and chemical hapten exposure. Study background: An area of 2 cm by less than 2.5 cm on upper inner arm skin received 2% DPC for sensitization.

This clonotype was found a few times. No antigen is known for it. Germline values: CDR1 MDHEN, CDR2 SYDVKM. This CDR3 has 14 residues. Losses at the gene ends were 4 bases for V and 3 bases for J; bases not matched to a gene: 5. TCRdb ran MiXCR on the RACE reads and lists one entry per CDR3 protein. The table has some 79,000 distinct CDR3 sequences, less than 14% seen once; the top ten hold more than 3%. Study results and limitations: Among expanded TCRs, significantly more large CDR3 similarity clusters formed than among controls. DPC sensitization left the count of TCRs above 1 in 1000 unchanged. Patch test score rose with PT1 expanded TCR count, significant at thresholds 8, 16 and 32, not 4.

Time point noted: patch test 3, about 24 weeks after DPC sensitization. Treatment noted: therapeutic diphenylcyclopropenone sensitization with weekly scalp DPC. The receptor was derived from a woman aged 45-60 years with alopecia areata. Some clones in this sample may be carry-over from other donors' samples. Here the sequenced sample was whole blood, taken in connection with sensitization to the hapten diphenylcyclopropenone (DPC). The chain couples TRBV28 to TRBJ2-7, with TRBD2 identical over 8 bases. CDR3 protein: CASSSSGGGYEQYF. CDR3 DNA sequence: TGTGCCAGCAGTTCATCCGGGGGGGGCTACGAGCAGTACTTC.